The source of this T cell receptor (beta chain) is a study of blood T cells in healthy people across ages. Overall study context: T cells yielded about one barcoded beta molecule per two cells through template switching.

This clonotype has just a few counts. After removal of 1 base from V and 5 bases from J, the junction contained 9 bases not matched to a gene. The CDR3 has 16 amino acids. Germline CDR1 MNHEY, CDR2 SVGEGT. Sample-barcoded 5' priming and a J-beta primer mix drove a second PCR of about 6 to 12 cycles. TCRdb reprocessed the 5' RACE reads via MiXCR and lists one record per CDR3 protein. The data contain about 1.4 million distinct CDR3 sequences, approximately 59% of them singletons. Sequenced material: blood. This clonotype originated in a man younger than 30 in good health. The V call is TRBV6-2 or TRBV6-3, the J call TRBJ1-2; 8 bases are shared with TRBD1. CDR3 nucleotide sequence: TGTGCCAGCAGTTACTTGGCCCGGGACAGGACTTATGGCTACACCTTC. It is translated as CASSYLARDRTYGYTF.